These 27 T cell receptor beta chains were all obtained from the same sample, sequenced in a study of T-cell memory formation after mild COVID-19. Via MiXCR, TCRdb re-called the 5' RACE reads, giving one row per CDR3 protein. This table holds about 430,000 distinct CDR3 sequences, around 24% found once. Sequencing was done on a sample of PBMCs or a T cell subset sorted from them (not recorded which). These receptors were collected from an adult woman who had mild COVID-19 (a few samples of this study predate the infection). Cell type and time point are not known.

Ten or more counts support this clonotype. The CDR3 reads CASSPMDRGLYNEQFF. The CDR3 coding sequence is TGTGCCAGCAGTCCCATGGACAGGGGGCTATACAATGAGCAGTTCTTC. V usage is TRBV6-6 and J usage is TRBJ2-1; TRBD1 agrees at 11 bases. Looked up from germline, CDR1 is MNHNY and CDR2 is SVGAGI (reference sequence). This CDR3 has 16 residues. V was pared by 5 bases and J by 4 bases, with 7 bases of the junction left unmatched.

This clonotype was detected only a few times. This chain links TRBV6-5 with TRBJ1-4; TRBD1 is a possible D gene (6 bases). Germline CDR1 and CDR2: MNHEY and SVGAGI. The CDR3 is 15 residues long. Deletions cut 0 bases from V and 5 bases from J, with 10 bases between. This CDR3 is CASSYSNRANEKLFF. CDR3 coding DNA: TGTGCCAGCAGTTACTCGAACAGGGCGAATGAAAAACTGTTTTTT.

This clonotype was seen only a few times. J is TRBJ2-1 and V is TRBV12-3 or TRBV12-4; 8 bases map to TRBD2. The CDR3 is 15 amino acids. Unmatched junction bases numbered 3, after V lost 2 bases and J lost 3 bases. CDR3 protein: CASSLSGGYYNEQFF. The CDR3 region has the DNA TGTGCCAGCAGTTTAAGCGGGGGCTACTACAATGAGCAGTTCTTC.

The gene calls are TRBV4-2 and TRBJ2-7; weak D call: TRBD2 (6 bases). CDR3 length: 14 amino acids. Trimming pared 2 bases from V and 3 bases from J, leaving 11 bases between. Germline loops: CDR1 LGHNA, CDR2 YNFKEQ. The CDR3 bases are TGTGCCAGCAGCCAAAATAGCGGAAACTACGAGCAGTACTTC. This codes for CASSQNSGNYEQYF.

The table lists this clonotype with many counts. V is TRBV11-1 and J is TRBJ2-1; 14 bases map to TRBD2. Germline V gene sequence: CDR1 SGHAT, CDR2 FQDESV (reference sequence). J gave up 0 bases and V 4 bases, and 5 bases lay outside the gene matches. The CDR3 loop spans 18 amino acids. The CDR3 here is CASSSGTSGGRSYNEQFF. The CDR3 DNA reads as TGTGCCAGCAGCTCAGGGACTAGCGGGGGCCGCTCCTACAATGAGCAGTTCTTC.

The chain is built from TRBV20-1 and TRBJ2-1; 9 bases are a match to TRBD1. The CDR3 has 14 amino acids. V lost 3 bases and J lost 9; bases outside the gene matches: 9. CDR1 and CDR2 (germline): DFQATT, SNEGSKA (reference sequence). The CDR3 region has the DNA TGCAGTGCTAGTGACGGGACAGGGTACGGTGAGCAGTTCTTC. Translating it yields CSASDGTGYGEQFF.

This clonotype was counted between two and nine times. The rearrangement joins TRBV20-1 to TRBJ1-1; D not certain. In germline, CDR1 is DFQATT, CDR2 SNEGSKA (reference sequence). The CDR3 has 13 residues. Trimming took off 6 bases at V and 5 bases at J, with 16 bases between the two ends. The CDR3 sequence is CSAPDGVGTEAFF. CDR3 DNA: TGCAGTGCCCCTGACGGGGTCGGGACTGAAGCTTTCTTT.

J is TRBJ2-1 and V is TRBV20-1; 12 nucleotides line up with TRBD2. V lost 2 bases, J lost 6 bases, and 2 bases stayed unmatched. From germline, CDR1 is DFQATT and CDR2 SNEGSKA (reference sequence). This CDR3 has 14 amino acids. The CDR3 nucleotides are TGCAGTGCTAGAACTAGCGGGAGGTCCAATGAGCAGTTCTTC. It translates to CSARTSGRSNEQFF.

The rearrangement links TRBV13 to TRBJ2-1, with TRBD2 identical over 10 bases. This CDR3 contains 17 residues. V lost 5 bases to trimming and J lost 10 bases; unmatched junction nucleotides: 17. CDR1 and CDR2 (germline): PRHDT, FYEKMQ (reference sequence). CDR3 DNA: TGTGCCAGCAGCCCCAGGGGCGAGCGGGGGGGACTAGAGGAGCAGTTCTTC. Translation gives CASSPRGERGGLEEQFF.

In this sample, this clonotype turned up a few times. The chain links TRBV7-6 to TRBJ1-1, with 11 nucleotides matching TRBD1. Germline values: CDR1 SGHVS, CDR2 FNYEAQ. The ends lost 5 bases at V and 4 bases at J; junction bases unmatched: 9. The CDR3 runs 16 residues. CDR3 DNA sequence: TGTGCCAGCAGCCGACGGACAGGGGGCGATGGCACTGAAGCTTTCTTT. This codes for CASSRRTGGDGTEAFF.

The V gene is TRBV5-1, the J gene TRBJ2-7; TRBD1 or TRBD2 may be the D gene (6 bases each). Trimming removed 4 bases from V and 6 bases from J, with 17 bases in between. Per the germline V gene, CDR1 is SGHRS and CDR2 is YFSETQ. This CDR3 has 14 amino acids. In nucleotides, the CDR3 is TGCGCCAGCAGCCCCGGGGGCCCGTCGGTCGAGCAGTACTTC. It translates to CASSPGGPSVEQYF. The full variable domain, its missing parts supplied by reference TRBV5-1 and TRBJ2-7, is KAGVTQTPRYLIKTRGQQVTLSCSPISGHRSVSWYQQTPGQGLQFLFEYFSETQRNKGNFPGRFSGRQFSNSRSEMNVSTLELGDSALYLCASSPGGPSVEQYFGPGTRLTVT.

The chain employs TRBV3-1 and TRBJ2-7; D is tentatively TRBD1 or TRBD2 (5 bases each). Trimming shortened V by 3 bases and J by 6 bases, and 6 bases separated the two germline ends. The germline gives CDR1 LGHDT, CDR2 YNNKEL (reference sequence). CDR3 length: 11 amino acids. CDR3 nucleotide sequence: TGTGCCAGCAGCCAGAGGGGCGAGCAGTACTTC. Its translation is CASSQRGEQYF.

This clonotype has just one count. V usage is TRBV3-1 and J usage is TRBJ1-1; no clear D. Germline loops: CDR1 LGHDT, CDR2 YNNKEL (reference sequence). V was cut by 1 base and J by 8 bases, with 5 bases left in between. This CDR3 contains 11 residues. In DNA form, the CDR3 reads TGTGCCAGCAGCCAAGTTGGCGAAGCTTTCTTT. Translation: CASSQVGEAFF.

This clonotype was counted between two and nine times. Here the CDR3 DNA reads TGCGCCAGCAGCCAAGTTGGTCAACGCGAGCAGTACTTC. Its protein is CASSQVGQREQYF. The chain joins TRBV4-1 to TRBJ2-7; D is undetermined. From germline, CDR1 is MGHRA and CDR2 YSYEKL. The CDR3 has 13 amino acids. V lost 1 base and J lost 6, with 10 bases in between.

The chain joins TRBV12-3 or TRBV12-4 to TRBJ2-1; 10 bases align to TRBD2. CDR3 length equals 15 residues. J gave up 6 bases and V 2 bases, and 4 bases lay outside the gene matches. The CDR3 is CASSLLGLATNEQFF. Written as DNA, the CDR3 is TGTGCCAGCAGTTTACTGGGACTAGCGACCAATGAGCAGTTCTTC.

This clonotype was observed a handful of times. The V gene is TRBV27, the J gene TRBJ1-5; D perhaps matches TRBD1 (6 bases). The CDR3 totals 13 residues. The ends were cut back, 3 bases at V and 5 bases at J, with 8 bases in the middle. Germline V gene sequence: CDR1 MNHEY, CDR2 SMNVEV (reference sequence). The CDR3 DNA is TGTGCCAGCAGTTTCGGGGGCCATCAGCCCCAGCATTTT. This sequence encodes CASSFGGHQPQHF.

The sample holds a few counts of this clonotype. The genes are TRBV6-5 and TRBJ2-2, with D perhaps TRBD1 (5 bases). V was clipped by 9 bases and J by 4 bases, with 9 bases between them. Germline CDR1 is MNHEY and CDR2 is SVGAGI. The CDR3 sequence is 12 residues long. CDR3 nucleotides: TGTGCCAGTAGGACACCCACCGGGGAGCTGTTTTTT. Encoded protein: CASRTPTGELFF.

This rearrangement joins TRBV3-1 to TRBJ1-6; possible D gene TRBD1, 6 bases. The CDR3 has 17 residues. Per germline, CDR1 LGHDT and CDR2 YNNKEL (reference sequence). V dropped 4 bases and J dropped 0 bases, with 13 bases sitting between them. This CDR3 is CASSPGTMSSYNSPLHF. Here the CDR3 DNA reads TGTGCCAGCAGCCCCGGGACAATGAGCTCCTATAATTCACCCCTCCACTTT.

This chain connects TRBV19 to TRBJ2-1, with 10 bases fitting TRBD2. The trim removed 4 bases at V and 8 bases at J, leaving 8 bases unmatched. The CDR3 runs to 15 residues. Germline CDR1 is LNHDA and CDR2 is SQIVND (reference sequence). CDR3 sequence: CASSTPSGSYYEQFF. CDR3 sequence (DNA): TGTGCCAGTAGTACCCCTAGCGGGAGTTACTATGAGCAGTTCTTC. Full variable domain (missing parts from reference TRBV19 and TRBJ2-1): DGGITQSPKYLFRKEGQNVTLSCEQNLNHDAMYWYRQDPGQGLRLIYYSQIVNDFQKGDIAEGYSVSREKKESFPLTVTSAQKNPTAFYLCASSTPSGSYYEQFFGPGTRLTVL.

There are a few counts of this clonotype. This chain joins TRBV29-1 and TRBJ2-7; no firm D call. This CDR3 is built from 13 residues. Trimming shortened V by 2 bases and J by 0 bases, and 8 bases separated the two germline ends. Germline lookup yields CDR1 SQVTM and CDR2 ANQGSEA. The DNA of the CDR3 is TGCAGCGTTGAATCCCAGGACTCCTACGAGCAGTACTTC. Translating it yields CSVESQDSYEQYF.

This clonotype has just a few counts. This chain joins TRBV27 and TRBJ2-7, with 7 bases lining up with TRBD1. CDR3 length: 15 residues. The junction had 11 bases not matched to a gene; V was cut back by 5 bases and J by 4 bases. Germline-derived CDR1 and CDR2 are MNHEY and SMNVEV (reference sequence). As DNA, the CDR3 is TGTGCCAGCAGTCCCCACCAGGACAGGCTTTACGAGCAGTACTTC. Translated, it gives CASSPHQDRLYEQYF.

V usage is TRBV29-1 and J usage is TRBJ1-2; 7 bases are shared with TRBD1. Germline V gives CDR1 SQVTM, CDR2 ANQGSEA. V was clipped by 6 bases and J by 8 bases; unmatched bases: 12. The CDR3 is 13 amino acids. The CDR3 DNA follows: TGCAGCGTGGGACGACAGGGTACAGGAGGCTACACCTTC. Protein sequence: CSVGRQGTGGYTF.

The rearrangement joins TRBV15 to TRBJ1-2; D not certain. The CDR3 has 15 amino acids. The V gene lost 0 bases and the J gene lost 3 bases, with 11 bases spanning the gap. Germline lookup yields CDR1 LNHNV and CDR2 YYDKDF (reference sequence). Here the CDR3 reads CATSRDRRRHYGYTF. In nucleotides, the CDR3 is TGTGCCACCAGCAGAGATCGACGGCGCCACTATGGCTACACCTTC.

The rearrangement joins TRBV15 to TRBJ1-1; D is perhaps TRBD1 (5 bases). Germline CDR1 LNHNV, CDR2 YYDKDF (reference sequence). This CDR3 has 12 amino acids. The V and J ends lost 4 bases and 3 bases respectively, with 6 bases between them. CDR3 nucleotides: TGTGCCACCAGCATGACAGACACTGAAGCTTTCTTT. Protein: CATSMTDTEAFF.

This clonotype came up many times. The CDR3 coding sequence is TGCGCCAGCAGCCAAGGACAGAACACTGAAGCTTTCTTT. Amino acids: CASSQGQNTEAFF. V and J are TRBV5-1 and TRBJ1-1; TRBD1 is a possible D gene (5 bases). The CDR3 spans 13 residues. Trimming cost V 4 bases and J 1 base, with 8 bases left between them. Germline CDR1 and CDR2: SGHRS and YFSETQ. The variable domain in full, completed from reference TRBV5-1 and TRBJ1-1, reads KAGVTQTPRYLIKTRGQQVTLSCSPISGHRSVSWYQQTPGQGLQFLFEYFSETQRNKGNFPGRFSGRQFSNSRSEMNVSTLELGDSALYLCASSQGQNTEAFFGQGTRLTVV.

This clonotype came up many times. The chain has TRBV2 and TRBJ2-7; D possibly corresponds to TRBD1 (6 bases). Per the germline V gene, CDR1 is SNHLY and CDR2 is FYNNEI. The CDR3 is made up of 13 amino acids. V gave up 7 bases and J gave up 1 base, with 11 bases separating them. DNA for the CDR3: TGTGCCAGCACCTCCGGACAGTCCTACGAGCAGTACTTC. The encoded protein is CASTSGQSYEQYF.

This clonotype was counted between two and nine times. Written as DNA, the CDR3 is TGTGCCAGCAGCTTAGGAGGGACAGCTTACAATGAGCAGTTCTTC. Protein product: CASSLGGTAYNEQFF. V usage is TRBV7-9 and J usage is TRBJ2-1, with TRBD1 identical over 7 bases. V gave up 1 base and J gave up 4 bases; unmatched junction bases: 4. This CDR3 contains 15 residues. CDR1 SEHNR and CDR2 FQNEAQ come from the germline V gene (reference sequence).